This T cell receptor beta chain was captured by sequencing in a study of regulatory T cells in long-lasting Graves disease. This clonotype was counted many times. Arm-PCR of CDR3 regions with iRepertoire HTBI primers generated TCR beta libraries. MiXCR was run by TCRdb on the multiplex PCR reads, yielding one entry per CDR3 protein. Of hundreds of thousands of distinct CDR3 sequences listed, 20% to 25% are singletons. Regarding time point: persistent/refractory GD, antithyroid drugs over 5 years with positive TRAb. After RNA was extracted from PBMCs, the TCR library was made from it. The sample was peripheral blood mononuclear cells (PBMCs), taken when the disease was refractory, from a patient treated with antithyroid drugs. The sequence was collected from a female donor with Graves disease.

The CDR3: CASRRQGEAGYTF. The DNA of the CDR3 is TGTGCCAGCAGACGACAGGGGGAAGCTGGCTACACCTTC. The chain couples TRBV28 to TRBJ1-2, with 9 positions matching TRBD1. Germline V gene lookup returns CDR1 MDHEN and CDR2 SYDVKM. The trim removed 6 bases at V and 7 bases at J, leaving 6 bases unmatched. The CDR3 has 13 residues.